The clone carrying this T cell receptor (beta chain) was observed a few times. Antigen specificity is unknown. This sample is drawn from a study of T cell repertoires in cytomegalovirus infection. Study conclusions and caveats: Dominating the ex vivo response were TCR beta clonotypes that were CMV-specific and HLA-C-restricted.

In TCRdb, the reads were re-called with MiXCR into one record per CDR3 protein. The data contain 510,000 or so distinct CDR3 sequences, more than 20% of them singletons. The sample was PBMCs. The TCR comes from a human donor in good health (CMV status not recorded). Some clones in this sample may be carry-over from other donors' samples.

The chain's CDR3 is CAIDRGYGYTF. The CDR3 nucleotides are TGTGCCATTGACAGGGGCTATGGCTACACCTTC. J is TRBJ1-2 and V is TRBV11-2; TRBD1 matches at 8 bases. The CDR3 extends over 11 amino acids. CDR1 SGHAT and CDR2 FQNNGV come from the germline V gene. The V gene end was trimmed by 10 bases and the J gene end by 4 bases; junction bases not matched to a gene: 2. Variable domain in full (rest from reference TRBV11-2 and TRBJ1-2): EAGVAQSPRYKIIEKRQSVAFWCNPISGHATLYWYQQILGQGPKLLIQFQNNGVVDDSQLPKDRFSAERLKGVDSTLKIQPAKLEDSAVYLCAIDRGYGYTFGSGTRLTVV.